This is a list of T cell receptor beta chains from one sample in a study of CD8 T cells in Susac syndrome. TCRdb ran MiXCR on the immunoSEQ multiplex PCR reads and lists one entry per CDR3 protein. The repertoire holds approximately 190,000 distinct CDR3 sequences, with roughly 96% as singletons. Sample: CD4+ T cells from PBMCs. Source of these receptors: a human donor with multiple sclerosis. CDR3s include the opening cysteine and the closing phenylalanine or tryptophan. Each record gives: clone size, V gene, J gene, D gene, CDR3 protein, CDR3 DNA. A D gene is named only where the DNA matches it firmly. Size tells how often a clone was seen (once, few, many) or the class of an expanded clone, and some rows leave it out.

NA	TRBV3-1	TRBJ2-4	NA	CASSQGVPLNKNIQYF	TGTGCCAGCAGCCAAGGGGTTCCACTGAACAAAAACATTCAGTACTTC
NA	TRBV2	TRBJ2-3	NA	CASSDSAGASTDTQYF	TGTGCCAGCAGTGACAGTGCGGGGGCTAGCACAGATACGCAGTATTTT
NA	TRBV7-8	TRBJ2-7	NA	CASSLGGLSYEQYF	TGTGCCAGCAGCTTAGGTGGCCTCTCCTACGAGCAGTACTTC
NA	TRBV20-1	TRBJ2-7	NA	CSARMGVTYEQYF	TGCAGTGCTAGAATGGGGGTCACCTACGAGCAGTACTTC
NA	TRBV7-9	TRBJ2-2	NA	CASSFLAGNTGELFF	TGTGCCAGCAGCTTTTTGGCAGGGAACACCGGGGAGCTGTTTTTT
NA	TRBV12-2	TRBJ1-5	NA	CASRSCQGAGNQPQHF	TGTGCAAGTCGCTCTTGTCAGGGGGCCGGCAATCAGCCCCAGCATTTT
NA	TRBV11-2	TRBJ1-5	NA	CASSLDRRQPQHF	TGTGCCAGCAGCTTAGATAGGAGGCAGCCCCAGCATTTT
NA	TRBV7-9	TRBJ1-2	NA	CASITEGRGRRYGYTF	TGTGCCAGCATCACCGAGGGGAGGGGCCGCCGCTATGGCTACACCTTC
NA	TRBV5-1	TRBJ1-1	NA	CASSLIPPGEAFF	TGCGCCAGCAGCTTGATTCCGCCAGGCGAAGCTTTCTTT
NA	TRBV11-2	TRBJ2-3	TRBD2	CASSRPSGSGTDTQYF	TGTGCCAGCAGCCGTCCTAGCGGGAGTGGCACAGATACGCAGTATTTT
NA	TRBV3-1	TRBJ2-1	TRBD2	CASSAAGRGKNEQFF	TGTGCCAGCAGCGCTGCTGGGCGGGGGAAAAATGAGCAGTTCTTC
NA	TRBV6-1	TRBJ1-5	TRBD1	CASSETGDQPQHF	TGTGCCAGCAGTGAAACAGGGGATCAGCCCCAGCATTTT
NA	TRBV9	TRBJ2-7	NA	CASSPGYPYEQYF	TGTGCCAGCAGCCCCGGCTACCCCTACGAGCAGTACTTC
NA	TRBV7-9	TRBJ2-7	NA	CASSTTGPPYEQYF	TGTGCCAGCAGCACCACAGGGCCGCCCTACGAGCAGTACTTC
NA	TRBV6-2/TRBV6-3	TRBJ1-2	NA	CASTRQAEYYGYTF	TGTGCCAGCACTCGCCAGGCGGAGTACTATGGCTACACCTTC
NA	TRBV3-1	TRBJ2-7	NA	CASSHVGDKQYF	TGTGCCAGCAGCCACGTAGGAGATAAGCAGTACTTC
NA	TRBV6-2/TRBV6-3	TRBJ2-1	NA	CASTPSRATINEQFF	TGTGCCAGCACCCCATCCCGGGCGACCATAAATGAGCAGTTCTTC
NA	TRBV5-1	TRBJ2-7	NA	CASSSNQGEQYF	TGCGCCAGCAGCTCGAATCAGGGGGAGCAGTACTTC
NA	TRBV30	TRBJ1-1	NA	CAWSVDSGRVAFF	TGTGCCTGGAGTGTTGACTCTGGACGGGTGGCTTTCTTT
NA	TRBV30	TRBJ1-6	NA	CAWRRLNSPLHF	TGTGCCTGGAGGAGGCTGAATTCACCCCTCCACTTT
NA	TRBV30	TRBJ2-7	NA	CAWSVDRMGEQYF	TGTGCCTGGAGTGTTGACAGGATGGGCGAGCAGTACTTC
once	TRBV5-1	TRBJ2-7	TRBD1	CATMPGTGDYEQYF	TGCGCCACCATGCCCGGGACAGGAGATTACGAGCAGTACTTC
NA	TRBV7-2	TRBJ2-7	NA	CASSLTSLGSYEQYF	TGTGCCAGCAGCTTAACGTCGCTAGGGTCCTACGAGCAGTACTTC
few	TRBV29-1	TRBJ2-7	NA	CSVVLYWGEQYF	TGCAGCGTTGTCCTCTACTGGGGCGAGCAGTACTTC
NA	TRBV12-3/TRBV12-4	TRBJ2-1	TRBD1	CASRLRGTGGNEQFF	TGTGCCAGCAGACTCCGCGGGACAGGGGGCAATGAGCAGTTCTTC
NA	TRBV6-5	TRBJ2-7	NA	CASSSWAAYSYEQYF	TGTGCCAGCAGTTCATGGGCAGCATATTCCTACGAGCAGTACTTC
once	TRBV29-1	TRBJ2-1	NA	CSVGILAGEQFF	TGCAGCGTTGGAATACTAGCTGGTGAGCAGTTCTTC
NA	TRBV24-1	TRBJ2-3	NA	CATSEGGGTWYF	TGTGCCACCAGTGAAGGAGGTGGGACTTGGTATTTT
NA	TRBV7-9	TRBJ2-3	TRBD2	CASNSRETIDTQYF	TGTGCCTCGAATTCGCGGGAGACGATAGATACGCAGTATTTT
NA	TRBV15	TRBJ2-1	NA	CATSSRWSEQFF	TGTGCCACCAGCTCGCGGTGGAGTGAGCAGTTCTTC
NA	TRBV30	TRBJ2-7	TRBD2	CAWSEGGSLYEQYF	TGTGCCTGGAGTGAGGGCGGGAGTCTCTACGAGCAGTACTTC
NA	TRBV20-1	TRBJ2-4	NA	CSAEKGEAKNIQYF	TGCAGTGCCGAGAAAGGGGAGGCCAAAAACATTCAGTACTTC
NA	TRBV3-1	TRBJ2-1	NA	CASSQDPVYNEQFF	TGTGCCAGCAGCCAAGATCCGGTTTACAATGAGCAGTTCTTC
NA	TRBV14	TRBJ2-2	NA	CASSLQGWTGELFF	TGTGCCAGCAGCCTGCAGGGATGGACCGGGGAGCTGTTTTTT
NA	TRBV4-2	TRBJ1-2	TRBD1	CASSPNDRGLSYTF	TGTGCCAGCAGCCCTAATGACAGGGGATTAAGCTACACCTTC
NA	TRBV9	TRBJ1-2	TRBD1	CASSPGQGHYYGYTF	TGTGCCAGCAGCCCGGGACAGGGACACTACTATGGCTACACCTTC
NA	TRBV18	TRBJ2-3	TRBD2	CASSSTSARTDTQYF	TGTGCCAGCTCATCGACTAGCGCCCGCACAGATACGCAGTATTTT
NA	TRBV6-2/TRBV6-3	TRBJ1-2	NA	CASTSVPNYGYTF	TGTGCCAGCACTTCGGTCCCTAACTATGGCTACACCTTC
NA	TRBV7-9	TRBJ2-7	NA	CASSSASYEQYF	TGTGCCAGCAGCTCCGCCTCCTACGAGCAGTACTTC
NA	TRBV3-1	TRBJ2-1	NA	CASSAFREQFF	TGTGCCAGCAGCGCATTCAGGGAGCAGTTCTTC
NA	TRBV30	TRBJ2-3	TRBD2	CAWSHGLADTQYF	TGTGCCTGGAGCCACGGACTAGCGGATACGCAGTATTTT
NA	TRBV2	TRBJ2-1	NA	CAVASRAGDNEQFF	TGTGCCGTTGCATCTCGGGCAGGGGACAATGAGCAGTTCTTC
NA	TRBV29-1	TRBJ1-2	TRBD1	CSVDSGTGATGYTF	TGCAGCGTCGATTCCGGGACAGGGGCGACTGGCTACACCTTC
NA	TRBV16	TRBJ1-1	NA	CASSQWTNTEAFF	TGTGCCAGCAGCCAATGGACAAACACTGAAGCTTTCTTT
NA	TRBV12-3/TRBV12-4	TRBJ2-1	TRBD2	CASSPRTRDEQFF	TGTGCCAGCAGTCCCCGGACTAGGGATGAGCAGTTCTTC
NA	TRBV3-1	TRBJ2-1	NA	CASSQVDRTLTNEQFF	TGTGCCAGCAGCCAAGTAGACAGGACCCTTACGAATGAGCAGTTCTTC
few	TRBV24-1	TRBJ1-2	TRBD1	CATSERQGGGYTF	TGTGCCACCAGTGAACGACAGGGCGGTGGCTACACCTTC
NA	TRBV24-1	TRBJ2-7	TRBD2	CATSDIGLAAAYEQYF	TGTGCCACCAGTGATATAGGACTAGCGGCAGCCTACGAGCAGTACTTC
once	TRBV11-3	TRBJ1-4	NA	CASSLGGRTDNEKLFF	TGTGCCAGCAGCTTAGGCGGTCGCACGGACAATGAAAAACTGTTTTTT
NA	TRBV29-1	TRBJ1-1	NA	CSVAEGGTEAFF	TGCAGCGTTGCAGAGGGCGGTACTGAAGCTTTCTTT
NA	TRBV29-1	TRBJ2-4	NA	CSAGTLAKNIQYF	TGCAGCGCCGGGACGTTAGCCAAAAACATTCAGTACTTC
NA	TRBV7-2	TRBJ2-3	NA	CASSLGQFTDTQYF	TGTGCCAGCAGCTTAGGACAGTTCACAGATACGCAGTATTTT
NA	TRBV3-1	TRBJ2-3	TRBD2	CASSQEYPQREGQGTDTQYF	TGTGCCAGCAGCCAAGAATACCCTCAGCGGGAGGGCCAGGGCACAGATACGCAGTATTTT
NA	TRBV7-3	TRBJ2-1	NA	CASGVAPLSEQFF	TGTGCCAGCGGTGTGGCCCCCCTCAGTGAGCAGTTCTTC
NA	TRBV29-1	TRBJ1-1	NA	CSVVQGRADTEAFF	TGCAGCGTTGTTCAGGGTAGGGCGGACACTGAAGCTTTCTTT
NA	TRBV18	TRBJ2-1	NA	CASSPSSSSYNEQFF	TGTGCCAGCTCACCTAGCTCGAGCTCCTACAATGAGCAGTTCTTC
NA	TRBV9	TRBJ1-2	NA	CASSVGADGYTF	TGTGCCAGCAGCGTAGGGGCGGACGGCTACACCTTC
NA	TRBV5-1	TRBJ2-3	NA	CASSFLGITDTQYF	TGCGCCAGCAGCTTTCTAGGGATCACAGATACGCAGTATTTT
NA	TRBV2	TRBJ2-5	NA	CASRVLGPGTQYF	TGTGCCAGCAGAGTTCTAGGGCCTGGGACCCAGTACTTC
few	TRBV18	TRBJ1-3	NA	CASSPEGSGNTIYF	TGTGCCAGCTCACCAGAGGGGTCTGGAAACACCATATATTTT